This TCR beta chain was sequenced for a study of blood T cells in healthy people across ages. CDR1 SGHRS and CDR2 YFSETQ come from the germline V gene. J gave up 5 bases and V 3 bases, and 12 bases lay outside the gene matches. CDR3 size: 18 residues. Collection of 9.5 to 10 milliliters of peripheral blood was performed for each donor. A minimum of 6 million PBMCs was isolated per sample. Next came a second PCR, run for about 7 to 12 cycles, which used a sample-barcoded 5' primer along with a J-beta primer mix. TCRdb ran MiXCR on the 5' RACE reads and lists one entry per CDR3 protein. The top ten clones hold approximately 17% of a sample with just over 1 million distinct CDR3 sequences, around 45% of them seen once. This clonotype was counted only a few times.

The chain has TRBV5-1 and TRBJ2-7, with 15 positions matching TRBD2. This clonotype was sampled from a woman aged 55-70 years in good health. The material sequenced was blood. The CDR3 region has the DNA TGCGCCAGCAGCTCCGGACTAGCGGGAGGGCCGAAGTTAGACGAGCAGTACTTC. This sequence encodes CASSSGLAGGPKLDEQYF.